These T cell receptor beta chains were read from a single sample in a study of blood T cell repertoires in COVID-19. Profiled with immunoSEQ multiplex PCR; TCRdb holds only in-frame clones, not every one. The table shows 330,000 or so clones, with about 87% occurring only once. The specimen was peripheral blood. The receptors were sampled from a man aged 25-45 years with COVID-19, enrolled during active disease. Each CDR3 is given with its conserved first and last residue. A D gene is named only where the DNA matches it firmly. Expanded clones get a size class; other rows say once, few or many, or leave the size out.

>TRBD1|once|12|TRBJ1-2|TRBV7-2
CASSQQGYGYTF
TGTGCCAGCAGCCAACAGGGGTATGGCTACACCTTC
>TRBD1|few|14|TRBJ2-1|TRBV28
CASSSGTGLNEQFF
TGTGCCAGCAGCTCCGGGACAGGGCTCAATGAGCAGTTCTTC
>NA|NA|16|TRBJ2-1|TRBV21-1
CASSKAAGVSYNEQFF
TGTGCCAGCAGCAAAGCTGCAGGGGTGTCCTACAATGAGCAGTTCTTC
>TRBD1|NA|16|TRBJ2-5|TRBV5-1
CASRRSGQGAYETQYF
TGCGCCAGCAGGCGATCGGGACAGGGGGCTTATGAGACCCAGTACTTC
>NA|NA|15|TRBJ2-5|TRBV25-1
CASSSPARLQETQYF
TGTGCCAGCAGTTCACCTGCCCGGTTACAAGAGACCCAGTACTTC
>NA|NA|13|TRBJ1-2|TRBV14
CASSQGRHYGYTF
TGTGCCAGCAGCCAGGGGCGGCACTATGGCTACACCTTC
>TRBD1|NA|15|TRBJ1-2|TRBV7-3
CASSPRQGAGYGYTF
TGTGCCAGCAGCCCTAGACAGGGGGCGGGCTATGGCTACACCTTC
>NA|once|13|TRBJ2-2|TRBV5-1
CASSYTNTGELFF
TGCGCCAGCAGCTATACAAACACCGGGGAGCTGTTTTTT
>TRBD2|NA|20|TRBJ2-1|TRBV5-1
CASSIPGLVRPTADYNEQFF
TGCGCCAGCAGCATCCCGGGACTAGTTCGCCCGACGGCCGACTACAATGAGCAGTTCTTC
>TRBD2|NA|16|TRBJ2-1|TRBV28
CAAMTSGSSTYNEQFF
TGTGCCGCAATGACTAGCGGGAGTTCGACCTACAATGAGCAGTTCTTC
>TRBD2|NA|15|TRBJ2-1|TRBV6-5
CASRPGLAGDNEQFF
TGTGCCAGCAGACCGGGACTAGCGGGAGATAATGAGCAGTTCTTC
>NA|few|14|TRBJ1-2|TRBV5-1
CASSLVQANYGYTF
TGCGCCAGCAGCTTGGTTCAGGCTAACTATGGCTACACCTTC
>NA|NA|15|TRBJ2-1|TRBV11-2
CASSLISTSYNEQFF
TGTGCCAGCAGCTTAATTTCTACCTCCTACAATGAGCAGTTCTTC
>TRBD1|NA|13|TRBJ2-1|TRBV25-1
CASSGQGKDEQFF
TGTGCCAGCAGTGGACAGGGAAAGGATGAGCAGTTCTTC
>TRBD1|few|16|TRBJ1-4|TRBV2
CASRRTGGGTNEKLFF
TGTGCCAGCAGGCGAACAGGGGGCGGCACTAATGAAAAACTGTTTTTT
>NA|NA|16|TRBJ2-6|TRBV2
CASVLMAGAGANVLTF
TGTGCCAGCGTCTTAATGGCAGGCGCTGGGGCCAACGTCCTGACTTTC
>NA|NA|13|TRBJ2-7|TRBV27
CASSEQGSYEQYF
TGTGCCAGCAGTGAGCAGGGTTCCTACGAGCAGTACTTC
>NA|NA|15|TRBJ2-7|TRBV18
CASSPFPRVGYEQYF
TGTGCCAGCTCACCTTTTCCCAGGGTGGGCTACGAGCAGTACTTC
>NA|NA|13|TRBJ1-1|TRBV2
CASSDRGNTEAFF
TGTGCCAGCAGTGACAGGGGGAACACTGAAGCTTTCTTT
>NA|NA|13|TRBJ1-4|TRBV2
CASNGARNEKLFF
TGTGCCAGCAATGGCGCTAGAAATGAAAAACTGTTTTTT
>TRBD1|NA|14|TRBJ2-7|TRBV18
CASSPRQGSYEQYF
TGTGCCAGCTCGCCCAGACAGGGGAGCTACGAGCAGTACTTC
>NA|NA|12|TRBJ2-1|TRBV18
CASSRQGNEQFF
TGTGCCAGCTCACGGCAGGGGAATGAGCAGTTCTTC
>NA|NA|16|TRBJ1-3|TRBV11-3
CASSLEARSSGNTIYF
TGTGCCAGCAGCTTAGAGGCTCGGAGCTCTGGAAACACCATATATTTT
>TRBD1|NA|15|TRBJ1-2|TRBV28
CASSFRDSFNYGYTF
TGTGCCAGCAGTTTCCGGGACAGCTTCAACTATGGCTACACCTTC
>NA|NA|18|TRBJ2-3|TRBV28
CASSLWMVEAEITDTQYF
TGTGCCAGCAGTTTATGGATGGTGGAAGCGGAGATCACAGATACGCAGTATTTT
>NA|once|11|TRBJ2-7|TRBV20-1
CSARVGVRQYF
TGCAGTGCTAGGGTAGGGGTTAGGCAGTACTTC
>NA|NA|11|TRBJ1-6|TRBV6-1
CASSEQSLLHF
TGTGCCAGCAGTGAACAGTCTCTCCTCCACTTT
>TRBD2|NA|19|TRBJ2-1|TRBV6-2/TRBV6-3
CASSPHAGTSGRARNEQFF
TGTGCCAGCAGTCCGCACGCCGGGACTAGCGGGAGGGCCCGCAATGAGCAGTTCTTC
>TRBD1|NA|13|TRBJ1-1|TRBV7-2
CASSLTGAKEAFF
TGTGCCAGCAGCTTGACAGGGGCAAAGGAAGCTTTCTTT
>NA|NA|15|TRBJ1-5|TRBV5-1
CASSLTGYSNQPQHF
TGCGCCAGCAGCTTGACAGGTTATAGCAATCAGCCCCAGCATTTT
>TRBD2|NA|17|TRBJ2-1|TRBV10-3
CAISASRGGAGDNEQFF
TGTGCCATCAGTGCGTCCCGGGGAGGGGCGGGAGACAATGAGCAGTTCTTC
>NA|NA|11|TRBJ2-3|TRBV2
CASTYTDTQYF
TGTGCCAGCACCTACACAGATACGCAGTATTTT
>NA|NA|13|TRBJ2-3|TRBV9
CASSVEGSDTQYF
TGTGCCAGCAGCGTGGAGGGGTCGGATACGCAGTATTTT
>NA|NA|13|TRBJ2-7|TRBV28
CASRGTLSYEQYF
TGTGCCAGCAGGGGGACACTTTCCTACGAGCAGTACTTC
>NA|NA|14|TRBJ1-1|TRBV18
CASSPPTGNTEAFF
TGTGCCAGCTCACCACCGACAGGGAACACTGAAGCTTTCTTT